A selection of T cell receptor beta chains follows, all from one sample in a study of shared clonotypes between healthy human individuals. Here immunoSEQ multiplex PCR was the method, and the copy in TCRdb shows in-frame clones only, minus some. The sample shows fewer than 3 million clones, roughly 92% of them seen only once. The material sequenced was naive CD4+ T cells from PBMCs. The receptors come from a man younger than 35 in good health. Some clones in this sample may be carry-over from other donors' samples. Each CDR3 is given with its conserved first and last residue. A D gene is named only where the DNA matches it firmly. Only part of the rows carry a size: once, few, many, or a class if the clone is expanded.

CDR3aa: CASRGRVQETQYF; CDR3nt: TGTGCCAGCAGGGGTAGAGTCCAAGAGACCCAGTACTTC; abundance: once; len: 13; d_gene: NA; v_gene: TRBV28; j_gene: TRBJ2-5
CDR3aa: CASSLVAVLAGSYEQYF; CDR3nt: TGTGCCAGCAGCTTAGTAGCCGTACTAGCGGGTAGTTACGAGCAGTACTTC; abundance: NA; len: 17; d_gene: TRBD2; v_gene: TRBV11-2; j_gene: TRBJ2-7
CDR3aa: CASSPPGANQPQHF; CDR3nt: TGTGCCAGCAGTCCCCCAGGGGCCAATCAGCCCCAGCATTTT; abundance: NA; len: 14; d_gene: NA; v_gene: TRBV6-5; j_gene: TRBJ1-5
CDR3aa: CASSSPTLLGAGTNEKLFF; CDR3nt: TGTGCCAGCAGTTCGCCGACCCTATTGGGGGCCGGAACTAATGAAAAACTGTTTTTT; abundance: once; len: 19; d_gene: NA; v_gene: TRBV28; j_gene: TRBJ1-4
CDR3aa: CASSQDFREDIQYF; CDR3nt: TGTGCCAGCAGCCAAGATTTTCGGGAAGACATTCAGTACTTC; abundance: NA; len: 14; d_gene: NA; v_gene: TRBV4-2; j_gene: TRBJ2-4
CDR3aa: CASSLNTEAFF; CDR3nt: TGTGCCAGCTCACTGAACACTGAAGCTTTCTTT; abundance: NA; len: 11; d_gene: NA; v_gene: TRBV18; j_gene: TRBJ1-1
CDR3aa: CASSVRDSHEQYF; CDR3nt: TGTGCCAGCAGCGTCAGGGATTCCCACGAGCAGTACTTC; abundance: NA; len: 13; d_gene: NA; v_gene: TRBV9; j_gene: TRBJ2-7
CDR3aa: CASSLAGTPYEQYF; CDR3nt: TGCGCCAGCAGCTTGGCAGGGACCCCCTACGAGCAGTACTTC; abundance: NA; len: 14; d_gene: NA; v_gene: TRBV5-1; j_gene: TRBJ2-7
CDR3aa: CASSQDIRQGRETQYF; CDR3nt: TGTGCCAGCAGCCAAGATATCCGGCAGGGTAGGGAGACCCAGTACTTC; abundance: NA; len: 16; d_gene: NA; v_gene: TRBV4-2; j_gene: TRBJ2-5
CDR3aa: CASSSLFRDRPDTQYF; CDR3nt: TGTGCCAGCAGCTCGTTATTTAGGGACCGACCCGATACGCAGTATTTT; abundance: once; len: 16; d_gene: NA; v_gene: TRBV7-8; j_gene: TRBJ2-3
CDR3aa: CASSPYPGFGSEKLFF; CDR3nt: TGTGCCAGCAGCCCGTACCCCGGATTTGGCAGTGAAAAACTGTTTTTT; abundance: NA; len: 16; d_gene: NA; v_gene: TRBV7-9; j_gene: TRBJ1-4
CDR3aa: CASSIEETQYF; CDR3nt: TGTGCCAGTAGTATTGAGGAGACCCAGTACTTC; abundance: NA; len: 11; d_gene: NA; v_gene: TRBV19; j_gene: TRBJ2-5
CDR3aa: CASTPPQGNIQYF; CDR3nt: TGTGCCAGCACCCCCCCCCAGGGGAACATTCAGTACTTC; abundance: NA; len: 13; d_gene: NA; v_gene: TRBV27; j_gene: TRBJ2-4
CDR3aa: CASSSWDRANQPQHF; CDR3nt: TGTGCCAGCAGTTCATGGGACAGAGCCAATCAGCCCCAGCATTTT; abundance: NA; len: 15; d_gene: TRBD1; v_gene: TRBV27; j_gene: TRBJ1-5
CDR3aa: CASSQARTRGEGTQYF; CDR3nt: TGTGCCAGCAGCCAAGCAAGGACTAGGGGAGAGGGGACCCAGTACTTC; abundance: NA; len: 16; d_gene: TRBD2; v_gene: TRBV4-2; j_gene: TRBJ2-5
CDR3aa: CAYKSRDRGLGNTIYF; CDR3nt: TGTGCCTATAAGTCCCGGGACAGGGGGCTTGGAAACACCATATATTTT; abundance: NA; len: 16; d_gene: TRBD1; v_gene: TRBV27; j_gene: TRBJ1-3
CDR3aa: CASSPERTDYGYTF; CDR3nt: TGTGCCAGCAGCCCCGAGCGGACAGACTATGGCTACACCTTC; abundance: NA; len: 14; d_gene: NA; v_gene: TRBV7-8; j_gene: TRBJ1-2
CDR3aa: CASSYGGEGNEQFF; CDR3nt: TGTGCCAGCAGTTATGGGGGGGAGGGGAATGAGCAGTTCTTC; abundance: NA; len: 14; d_gene: TRBD2; v_gene: TRBV6-5; j_gene: TRBJ2-1
CDR3aa: CASSSGQGSNEKLFF; CDR3nt: TGTGCCAGCAGCAGCGGACAGGGGTCTAATGAAAAACTGTTTTTT; abundance: NA; len: 15; d_gene: TRBD1; v_gene: TRBV5-4; j_gene: TRBJ1-4
CDR3aa: CASSSGRGDGGNTIYF; CDR3nt: TGCGCCAGCAGCTCCGGGAGAGGGGATGGTGGAAACACCATATATTTT; abundance: NA; len: 16; d_gene: NA; v_gene: TRBV5-1; j_gene: TRBJ1-3
CDR3aa: CASSMVNAGELFF; CDR3nt: TGTGCCAGTAGTATGGTAAACGCCGGGGAGCTGTTTTTT; abundance: NA; len: 13; d_gene: NA; v_gene: TRBV19; j_gene: TRBJ2-2
CDR3aa: CSAEGLLNTEAFF; CDR3nt: TGCAGCGCCGAGGGACTGTTGAACACTGAAGCTTTCTTT; abundance: NA; len: 13; d_gene: NA; v_gene: TRBV29-1; j_gene: TRBJ1-1
CDR3aa: CASSREGGGEQYF; CDR3nt: TGTGCCAGCAGCCGGGAAGGGGGGGGCGAGCAGTACTTC; abundance: NA; len: 13; d_gene: NA; v_gene: TRBV6-4; j_gene: TRBJ2-7
CDR3aa: CASHPGQGSYEQYF; CDR3nt: TGTGCCAGCCATCCCGGACAGGGATCCTACGAGCAGTACTTC; abundance: NA; len: 14; d_gene: TRBD1; v_gene: TRBV2; j_gene: TRBJ2-7
CDR3aa: CASGGQGNTEAFF; CDR3nt: TGTGCCAGCGGCGGACAGGGAAACACTGAAGCTTTCTTT; abundance: few; len: 13; d_gene: TRBD1; v_gene: TRBV2; j_gene: TRBJ1-1
CDR3aa: CASSYSGVEQYF; CDR3nt: TGTGCCAGCAGTTACTCAGGGGTCGAGCAGTACTTC; abundance: NA; len: 12; d_gene: NA; v_gene: TRBV6-5; j_gene: TRBJ2-7
CDR3aa: CASSIQANYGYTF; CDR3nt: TGTGCCAGTAGTATCCAGGCTAACTATGGCTACACCTTC; abundance: NA; len: 13; d_gene: NA; v_gene: TRBV19; j_gene: TRBJ1-2
CDR3aa: CASSPPSGRGTDTQYF; CDR3nt: TGTGCCAGCAGCCCCCCGAGCGGGAGGGGCACAGATACGCAGTATTTT; abundance: NA; len: 16; d_gene: TRBD2; v_gene: TRBV7-2; j_gene: TRBJ2-3
CDR3aa: CASSLEGDYEQYF; CDR3nt: TGTGCCAGCAGCTTAGAGGGAGATTACGAGCAGTACTTC; abundance: NA; len: 13; d_gene: NA; v_gene: TRBV11-1; j_gene: TRBJ2-7
CDR3aa: CASSESPGNQPQHF; CDR3nt: TGTGCCAGCAGTGAATCTCCAGGCAATCAGCCCCAGCATTTT; abundance: NA; len: 14; d_gene: NA; v_gene: TRBV6-4; j_gene: TRBJ1-5
CDR3aa: CASSDQSYEQYF; CDR3nt: TGTGCCAGCAGTGATCAGAGCTACGAGCAGTACTTC; abundance: once; len: 12; d_gene: NA; v_gene: TRBV2; j_gene: TRBJ2-7
CDR3aa: CASSLAGGIAGAETQYF; CDR3nt: TGTGCCAGCAGCTTGGCTGGGGGGATAGCGGGAGCGGAGACCCAGTACTTC; abundance: once; len: 17; d_gene: TRBD2; v_gene: TRBV5-4; j_gene: TRBJ2-5
CDR3aa: CASHPGGPSVTQYF; CDR3nt: TGTGCCAGCCATCCGGGAGGGCCGAGTGTGACCCAGTACTTC; abundance: NA; len: 14; d_gene: TRBD2; v_gene: TRBV2; j_gene: TRBJ2-5
CDR3aa: CASSPGVLRGRSTEAFF; CDR3nt: TGTGCCAGCAGCCCAGGGGTTCTAAGGGGCAGGAGTACTGAAGCTTTCTTT; abundance: NA; len: 17; d_gene: NA; v_gene: TRBV5-4; j_gene: TRBJ1-1
CDR3aa: CATSRDGDYSLGNYNEQFF; CDR3nt: TGTGCCACCAGCAGAGATGGGGATTACAGCTTAGGTAACTACAATGAGCAGTTCTTC; abundance: once; len: 19; d_gene: NA; v_gene: TRBV15; j_gene: TRBJ2-1